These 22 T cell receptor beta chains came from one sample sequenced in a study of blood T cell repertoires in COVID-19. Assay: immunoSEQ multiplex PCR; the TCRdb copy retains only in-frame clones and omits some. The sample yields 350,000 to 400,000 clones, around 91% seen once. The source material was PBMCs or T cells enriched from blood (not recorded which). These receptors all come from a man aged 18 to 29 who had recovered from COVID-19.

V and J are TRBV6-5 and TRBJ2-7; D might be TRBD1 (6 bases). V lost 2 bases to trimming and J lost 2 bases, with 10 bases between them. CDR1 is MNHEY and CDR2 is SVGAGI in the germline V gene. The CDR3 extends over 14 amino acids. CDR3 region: CASSYADSTYEQYF. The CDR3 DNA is TGTGCCAGCAGTTACGCGGACAGCACCTACGAGCAGTACTTC.

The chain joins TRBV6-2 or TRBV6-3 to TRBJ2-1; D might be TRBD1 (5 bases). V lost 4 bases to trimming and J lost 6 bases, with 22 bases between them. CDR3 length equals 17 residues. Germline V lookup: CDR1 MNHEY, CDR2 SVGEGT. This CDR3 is CASSFPKGAGFFNEQFF. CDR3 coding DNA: TGTGCCAGCAGTTTCCCCAAAGGGGCAGGGTTTTTCAATGAGCAGTTCTTC.

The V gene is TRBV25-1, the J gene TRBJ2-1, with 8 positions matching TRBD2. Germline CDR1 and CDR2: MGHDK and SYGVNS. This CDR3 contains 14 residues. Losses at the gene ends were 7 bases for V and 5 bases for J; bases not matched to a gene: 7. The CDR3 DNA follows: TGTGCCAGCACCCCCGGGGGGGCAAACAATGAGCAGTTCTTC. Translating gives CASTPGGANNEQFF.

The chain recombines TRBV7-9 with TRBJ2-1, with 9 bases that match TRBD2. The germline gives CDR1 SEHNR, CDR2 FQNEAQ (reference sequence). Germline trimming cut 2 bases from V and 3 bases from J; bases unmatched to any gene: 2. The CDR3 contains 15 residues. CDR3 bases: TGTGCCAGCAGCTTACTAGCGGGAAACTACAATGAGCAGTTCTTC. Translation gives CASSLLAGNYNEQFF. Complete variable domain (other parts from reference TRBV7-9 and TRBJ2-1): DTGVSQNPRHKITKRGQNVTFRCDPISEHNRLYWYRQTLGQGPEFLTYFQNEAQLEKSRLLSDRFSAERPKGSFSTLEIQRTEQGDSAMYLCASSLLAGNYNEQFFGPGTRLTVL.

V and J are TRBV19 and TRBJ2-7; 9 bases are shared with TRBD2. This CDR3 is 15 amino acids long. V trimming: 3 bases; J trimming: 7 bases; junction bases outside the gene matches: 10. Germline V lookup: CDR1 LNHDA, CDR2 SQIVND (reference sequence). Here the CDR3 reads CASSMQASGNVEQYF. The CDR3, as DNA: TGTGCCAGTAGTATGCAGGCTAGCGGGAACGTTGAGCAGTACTTC.

CDR3 DNA: TGTGCCTTCCACGGGTCCGGTGGCTACACCTTC. The encoded protein is CAFHGSGGYTF. The V and J genes are TRBV30 and TRBJ1-2; no definite D call. The germline V and J ends were trimmed by 7 bases and 7 bases, with 13 bases remaining between them. Germline values: CDR1 GTSNPN, CDR2 SVGIG (reference sequence). This CDR3 has 11 residues.

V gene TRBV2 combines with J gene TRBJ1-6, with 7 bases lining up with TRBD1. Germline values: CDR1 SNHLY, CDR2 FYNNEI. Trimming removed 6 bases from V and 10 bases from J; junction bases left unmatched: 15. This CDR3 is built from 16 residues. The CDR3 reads CASRMTTGTLGSPLHF. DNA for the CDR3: TGTGCCAGCAGGATGACGACAGGGACGTTGGGATCACCCCTCCACTTT.

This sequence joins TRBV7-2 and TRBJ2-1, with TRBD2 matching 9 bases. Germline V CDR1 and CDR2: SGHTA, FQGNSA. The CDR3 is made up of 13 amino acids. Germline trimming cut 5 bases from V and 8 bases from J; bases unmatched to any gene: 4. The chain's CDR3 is CASSLSGSYEQFF. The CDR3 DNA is TGTGCCAGCAGCCTTAGCGGGAGTTATGAGCAGTTCTTC.

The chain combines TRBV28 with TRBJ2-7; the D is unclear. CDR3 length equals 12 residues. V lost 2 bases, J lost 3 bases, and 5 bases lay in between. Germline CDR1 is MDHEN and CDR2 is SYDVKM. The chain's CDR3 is CASSLSYYEQYF. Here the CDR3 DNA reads TGTGCCAGCAGTTTAAGCTACTACGAGCAGTACTTC.

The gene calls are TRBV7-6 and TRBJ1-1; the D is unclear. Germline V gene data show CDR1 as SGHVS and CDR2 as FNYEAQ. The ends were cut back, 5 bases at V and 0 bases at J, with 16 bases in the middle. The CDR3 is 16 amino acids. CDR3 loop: CASSATIPRMNTEAFF. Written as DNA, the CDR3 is TGTGCCAGCAGCGCAACCATTCCGCGCATGAACACTGAAGCTTTCTTT.

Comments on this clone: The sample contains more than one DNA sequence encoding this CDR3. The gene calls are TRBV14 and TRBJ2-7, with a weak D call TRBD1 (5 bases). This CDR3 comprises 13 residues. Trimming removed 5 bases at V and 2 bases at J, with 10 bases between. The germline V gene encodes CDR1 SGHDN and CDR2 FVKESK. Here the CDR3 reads CASSKTGPYEQYF. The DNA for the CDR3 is TGTGCCAGCAGCAAAACAGGCCCCTACGAGCAGTACTTC.

CDR3 sequence: CASSQSAASVSTDTQYF. CDR3 DNA: TGTGCCAGCAGCCAGTCTGCGGCCTCCGTAAGCACAGATACGCAGTATTTT. The rearrangement uses TRBV4-2 and TRBJ2-3; no firm D call. The ends were cut back, 3 bases at V and 0 bases at J, with 16 bases in the middle. The V gene's germline CDR1 is LGHNA and CDR2 YNFKEQ. The CDR3 runs to 17 residues.

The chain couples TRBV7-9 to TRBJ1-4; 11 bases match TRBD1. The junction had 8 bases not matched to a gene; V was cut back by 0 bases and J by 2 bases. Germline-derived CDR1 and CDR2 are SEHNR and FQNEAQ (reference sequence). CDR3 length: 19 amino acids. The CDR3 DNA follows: TGTGCCAGCAGCTTAGCATTTGGGACAGGGGGATACACTAATGAAAAACTGTTTTTT. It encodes CASSLAFGTGGYTNEKLFF.

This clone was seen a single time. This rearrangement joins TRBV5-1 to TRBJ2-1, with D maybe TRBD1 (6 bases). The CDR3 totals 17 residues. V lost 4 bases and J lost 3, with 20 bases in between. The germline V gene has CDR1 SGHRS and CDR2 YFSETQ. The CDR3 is CASSESPGQGGYNEQFF. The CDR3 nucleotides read TGCGCCAGCAGCGAATCACCGGGACAAGGGGGCTACAATGAGCAGTTCTTC.

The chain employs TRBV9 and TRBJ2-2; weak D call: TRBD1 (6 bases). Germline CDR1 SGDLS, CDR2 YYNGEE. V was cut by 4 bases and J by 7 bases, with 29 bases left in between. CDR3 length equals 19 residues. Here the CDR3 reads CASSPRIWGRGQQVGELFF. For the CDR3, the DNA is TGTGCCAGCAGCCCTCGAATCTGGGGGCGCGGGCAACAGGTCGGGGAGCTGTTTTTT.

CDR3 sequence: CATSTQNPPGLPRETQYF. The DNA of the CDR3 is TGTGCCACCAGCACCCAGAACCCTCCGGGACTACCTCGAGAGACCCAGTACTTC. The chain has TRBV15 and TRBJ2-5, with 7 bases that match TRBD2. The CDR3 loop spans 18 amino acids. Germline V gives CDR1 LNHNV, CDR2 YYDKDF (reference sequence). The V gene end was trimmed by 4 bases and the J gene end by 4 bases; junction bases not matched to a gene: 18.

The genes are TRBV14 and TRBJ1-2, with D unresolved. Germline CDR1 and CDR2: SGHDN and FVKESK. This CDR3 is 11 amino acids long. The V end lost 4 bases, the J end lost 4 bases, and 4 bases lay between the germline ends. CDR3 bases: TGTGCCAGCAGCCCTATCTATGGCTACACCTTC. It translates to CASSPIYGYTF.

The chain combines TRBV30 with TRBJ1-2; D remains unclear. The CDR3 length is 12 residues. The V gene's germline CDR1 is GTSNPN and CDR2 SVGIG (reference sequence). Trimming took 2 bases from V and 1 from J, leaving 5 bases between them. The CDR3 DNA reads TGTGCCTGGAGTCTTAATAACTATGGCTACACCTTC. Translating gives CAWSLNNYGYTF.

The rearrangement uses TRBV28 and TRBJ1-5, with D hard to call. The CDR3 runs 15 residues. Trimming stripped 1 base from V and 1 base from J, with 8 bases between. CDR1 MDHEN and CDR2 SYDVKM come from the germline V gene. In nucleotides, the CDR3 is TGTGCCAGCAGTTTATCACGACTGAGCAATCAGCCCCAGCATTTT. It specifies CASSLSRLSNQPQHF.

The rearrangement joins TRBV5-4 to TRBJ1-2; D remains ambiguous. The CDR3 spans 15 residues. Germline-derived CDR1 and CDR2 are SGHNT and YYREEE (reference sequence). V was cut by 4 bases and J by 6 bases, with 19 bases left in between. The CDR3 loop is CASSANVAGRNGYTF. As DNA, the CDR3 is TGTGCCAGCAGCGCCAATGTTGCGGGTAGAAATGGCTACACCTTC. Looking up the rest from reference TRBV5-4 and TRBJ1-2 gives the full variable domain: ETGVTQSPTHLIKTRGQQVTLRCSSQSGHNTVSWYQQALGQGPQFIFQYYREEENGRGNFPPRFSGLQFPNYSSELNVNALELDDSALYLCASSANVAGRNGYTFGSGTRLTVV.

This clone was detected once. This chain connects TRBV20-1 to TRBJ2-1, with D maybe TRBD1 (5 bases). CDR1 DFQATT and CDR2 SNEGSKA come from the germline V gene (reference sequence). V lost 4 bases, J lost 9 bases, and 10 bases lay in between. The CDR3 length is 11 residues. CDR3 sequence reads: CSATQGAEQFF. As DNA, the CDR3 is TGCAGTGCTACTCAGGGTGCTGAGCAGTTCTTC.

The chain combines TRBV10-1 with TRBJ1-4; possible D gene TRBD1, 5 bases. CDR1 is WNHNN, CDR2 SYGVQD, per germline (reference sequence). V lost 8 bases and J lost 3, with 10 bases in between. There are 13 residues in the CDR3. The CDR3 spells CASDETANEKLFF. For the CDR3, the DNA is TGCGCCAGCGATGAGACAGCTAATGAAAAACTGTTTTTT.